Given below is one TCR beta chain in context. Its antigen is not known. This sample is drawn from a study of identical twins. Whole-study findings and limits: For cord blood, abundant beta clonotypes had fewer insertions, unlike memory repertoires, which showed none.

The CDR3 runs 15 residues. V lost 4 bases, J lost 2 bases, and 12 bases lay in between. After template switching added a universal primer site, the resulting cDNA carried unique molecular identifiers. TCRdb passed the 5' RACE reads through MiXCR, listing each CDR3 protein once. This table has roughly 720,000 distinct CDR3 sequences, about 20% appearing once. This sample also appeared in a second study, on T cells expressing NK-cell markers. That source notes: The TCR beta repertoires were obtained from sorted CD3+CD56+NKG2C+, CD3+CD56+NKG2C- and CD3+CD56-NKG2C+ T cells. Six of the donors carried dominant NKG2C+ clonotypes that took up about 1.0-7.0% of their CD8+ T cells.

This TCR came from a woman aged 18-29 years in good health. This chain joins TRBV12-3 or TRBV12-4 and TRBJ2-1; D not certain. Sequencing input: PBMCs. The CDR3 reads CASSWAIGTYNEQFF. CDR3 sequence (DNA): TGTGCCAGCAGTTGGGCCATTGGGACCTACAATGAGCAGTTCTTC.